In this sample, the clone carrying this T cell receptor (beta chain) turned up a few times. Antigen unknown. V shed 6 bases and J shed 0 bases, with 8 bases lying between them. This CDR3 contains 14 residues. Germline CDR1 SGHTA, CDR2 FQGNSA. These data originate in a study of beta chain features in type 1 diabetes. Study information: The examined sorted cells totaled about 98 million across samples.

Overall study results and limits: People with Type 1 diabetes carried modestly yet significantly shorter TCRB CDR3s in all four CD4+ subsets.

Since all of the isolated RNA was reverse transcribed, expressed TCRB transcripts were what got sequenced. Method: immunoSEQ multiplex PCR; TCRdb's copy keeps in-frame clones and lacks some. The sample yields around 310,000 clones, roughly 9.6% seen once. The chain recombines TRBV7-2 with TRBJ2-2, with no clear D. This clonotype originated in a woman under 40 in good health. Sample: naive CD4+ T cells from blood. The CDR3 region is CASSTPANTGELFF. The CDR3 DNA reads TGTGCCAGCAGTACTCCGGCGAACACCGGGGAGCTGTTTTTT.